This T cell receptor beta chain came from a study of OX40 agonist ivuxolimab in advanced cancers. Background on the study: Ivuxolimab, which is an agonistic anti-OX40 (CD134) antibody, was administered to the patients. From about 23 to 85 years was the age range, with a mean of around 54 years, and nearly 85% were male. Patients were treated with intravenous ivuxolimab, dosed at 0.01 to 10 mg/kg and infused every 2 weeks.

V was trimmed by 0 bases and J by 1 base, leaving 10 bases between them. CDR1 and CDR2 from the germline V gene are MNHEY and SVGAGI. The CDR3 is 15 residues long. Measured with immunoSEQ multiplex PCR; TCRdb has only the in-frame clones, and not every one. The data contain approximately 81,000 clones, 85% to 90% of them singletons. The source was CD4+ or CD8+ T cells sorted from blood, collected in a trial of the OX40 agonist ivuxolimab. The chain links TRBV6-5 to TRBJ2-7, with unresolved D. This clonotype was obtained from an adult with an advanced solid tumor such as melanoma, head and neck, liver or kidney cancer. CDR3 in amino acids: CASSYSGSSSYEQYF. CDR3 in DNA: TGTGCCAGCAGTTACTCGGGCAGCAGTTCCTACGAGCAGTACTTC.